The rows below give T cell receptor beta chains drawn from one sample of a study of identical twins. TCRdb redid the calling of the 5' RACE reads with MiXCR, one entry per CDR3 protein. The data hold some 1,600,000 distinct CDR3 sequences, with less than 40% observed a single time. The sample was cord blood. The receptors were sampled from a newborn girl in good health. The CDR3 runs from the conserved cysteine through the conserved F or W.

TRBV2,TRBJ2-1,CASIGPPGLENNEQFF
TRBV12-3/TRBV12-4,TRBJ1-1,CASSTRPGRNTEAFF
TRBV20-1,TRBJ2-1,CSARVRGSSYNEQFF
TRBV9,TRBJ2-1,CASSVSLNEQFF
TRBV3-1,TRBJ2-3,CASSRGSGGLRDTQYF
TRBV6-5,TRBJ2-1,CASRTGTGARGEQFF
TRBV25-1,TRBJ1-2,CASSEYGGTVGANYGYTF
TRBV7-8,TRBJ1-2,CASSLVSGKFSNYGYTF
TRBV6-5,TRBJ2-1,CASSYSNLAGYNEQFF
TRBV4-2,TRBJ2-7,CASSQDIVVSYEQYF
TRBV7-2,TRBJ2-3,CASSLALGYRFRTDTQYF
TRBV5-1,TRBJ2-3,CASSLARGSTDTQYF
TRBV29-1,TRBJ2-3,CSVDGYLGDTQYF
TRBV2,TRBJ1-1,CASLLIPEDEAFF
TRBV20-1,TRBJ2-1,CSATSLNEQFF
TRBV29-1,TRBJ2-1,CSVDDLTGSSYNEQFF
TRBV25-1,TRBJ1-3,CASSPGPGNTIYF
TRBV20-1,TRBJ1-5,CSARADKARQPQHF
TRBV28,TRBJ2-5,CASTPTQGIQETQYF
TRBV3-1,TRBJ1-6,CASSPVTGSYNSPPHF
TRBV29-1,TRBJ1-2,CSVEEGAADPYGYTF
TRBV7-9,TRBJ2-7,CASSFRPIHERDEQYF
TRBV10-3,TRBJ2-2,CAISGPRGGELFF
TRBV6-4,TRBJ2-1,CASSATGAYNEQFF
TRBV15,TRBJ2-3,CATSGQLQGRRTDTQYF
TRBV11-2,TRBJ2-7,CDRYEQYF
TRBV5-1,TRBJ2-3,CASRSGAGADTQYF
TRBV12-3/TRBV12-4,TRBJ2-1,CASSSRSGTPYNEQFF
TRBV10-3,TRBJ1-1,CAIRGRLAEDSPTEAFF
TRBV10-3,TRBJ2-1,CAISESLAGTYNEQFF
TRBV5-5,TRBJ2-1,CASSPGLAGLTSSYNEQFF
TRBV28,TRBJ1-1,CASNSFGDRTTNTEAFF
TRBV2,TRBJ2-1,CASRRTSGGALGEQFF
TRBV12-3/TRBV12-4,TRBJ2-7,CASSSPQGYEQYF
TRBV20-1,TRBJ2-1,CSARIGFNEQFF
TRBV21-1,TRBJ2-2,CASSKGLAGGTGELFF
TRBV7-2,TRBJ2-2,CASSLAYGELFF
TRBV3-1,TRBJ2-7,CASTQGTGFYEQYF
TRBV7-2,TRBJ2-7,CASSLGLGGIYEQYF
TRBV7-9,TRBJ2-1,CASSLFPRDRGDNEQFF
TRBV5-1,TRBJ2-6,CASGSSGANVLTF
TRBV20-1,TRBJ1-1,CSALGYPEAFF
TRBV20-1,TRBJ2-5,CSLMGLAFTQETQYF
TRBV14,TRBJ2-1,CASSQIAGIAYNEQFF
TRBV20-1,TRBJ2-7,CSARRDAGLFPYEQYF
TRBV29-1,TRBJ2-7,CSVEGGGSYEQYF
TRBV6-6,TRBJ2-1,CASRLAGGLRLNEQFF
TRBV27,TRBJ2-1,CASSYTSSSYNEQFF
TRBV12-3/TRBV12-4,TRBJ2-2,CASSPGTKSAGELFF
TRBV27,NA,CASSPRRQETQFF
TRBV15,TRBJ2-7,CATSRDRHPGEEQYF
TRBV27,TRBJ2-7,CASSRTYEYEQYF
TRBV24-1,TRBJ1-2,CATSPVTASYGYTF
TRBV11-2,TRBJ2-3,CASSLSQVPQYF
TRBV4-2,TRBJ2-3,CASSPRTSGIRDGTDTQYF